This T cell receptor beta chain came from a study of identical twins. Using its own MiXCR run on the 5' RACE reads, TCRdb lists one record per CDR3 protein. The sample has 1,800,000 or so distinct CDR3 sequences, roughly a third seen once. Germline CDR1 reads DFQATT; CDR2 reads SNEGSKA (reference sequence). The CDR3 spans 14 residues. This receptor was taken from a newborn girl in good health. Sample: cord blood. The chain uses TRBV20-1 and TRBJ2-7; TRBD2 matches at 7 bases. The last part of the DNA fits TRBJ2-5 better; the J call may be wrong. The CDR3 spells CSARSSGKGETQYF. As DNA, the CDR3 is TGCAGTGCTAGATCCAGCGGGAAGGGAGAGACCCAGTACTTC.